The 8 T cell receptor beta chains below all came from one sample that was sequenced in a study of T-cell memory formation after mild COVID-19. TCRdb re-analysed the 5' RACE reads in MiXCR, keeping a single row per CDR3 protein. The sample holds about 270,000 distinct CDR3 sequences; 15% to 20% are singletons and the top ten take around 23%. Material: PBMCs or a T cell subset sorted from them (not recorded which). The receptors stem from a man in his late teens or twenties who had mild COVID-19 (a few samples of this study predate the infection). Cell type and time point are not known.

This clonotype was counted a few times. J is TRBJ2-7 and V is TRBV7-8; 8 positions match TRBD1. V shed 5 bases, J shed 5 bases, and the junction held 8 bases outside the gene matches. CDR3 length: 14 residues. Germline lookup yields CDR1 SGHVS and CDR2 FQNEAQ. The CDR3: CASSGWTGKNEQYV. DNA of the CDR3: TGTGCCAGCAGCGGGTGGACAGGGAAAAACGAGCAGTACGTC.

In this sample, this clonotype turned up a few times. Written as DNA, the CDR3 is TGCAGCGGACAGGGCCGACTAGCGGGGGGAGAGACCCAGTACTTC. Its protein product is CSGQGRLAGGETQYF. The chain links TRBV29-1 to TRBJ2-5, with TRBD2 identical over 13 bases. The CDR3 contains 15 residues. CDR1 SQVTM and CDR2 ANQGSEA come from the germline V gene. J was trimmed by 4 bases and V by 7 bases; bases with no gene match: 9.

This clonotype turned up a few times. The V call is TRBV12-2, the J call TRBJ2-7; the D call of TRBD1 is as the table states it, not checked on the DNA. TRBV12-2 is a known pseudogene. The CDR3 is made up of 16 amino acids. This CDR3 is CASRSTYRGALVKQYV. Here the CDR3 DNA reads TGTGCAAGTCGCTCCACGTACAGGGGCGCTTTGGTCAAGCAGTACGTC.

This chain connects TRBV30 to TRBJ1-5, with TRBD1 as a possible D gene (5 bases). There are 14 residues in the CDR3. Trimming pared 0 bases from V and 7 bases from J, leaving 13 bases between. Germline assignment: CDR1 GTSNPN and CDR2 SVGIG (reference sequence). The CDR3 bases are TGTGCCTGGAGTGTATATGGGGGTACCCAGCCCCAGCATTTT. Translation gives CAWSVYGGTQPQHF.

This clonotype was observed a few times. J is TRBJ2-2 and V is TRBV5-1, with 7 nucleotides matching TRBD2. The CDR3 extends over 17 amino acids. V was pared by 2 bases and J by 4 bases, with 11 bases of the junction left unmatched. The germline gives CDR1 SGHRS, CDR2 YFSETQ. CDR3 amino acids: CASSLGEGRGSTGELFF. CDR3 DNA: TGCGCCAGCAGCTTAGGGGAGGGCCGAGGTTCCACCGGGGAGCTGTTTTTT.

V usage is TRBV4-1 and J usage is TRBJ1-3, with 7 bases fitting TRBD1. J lost 3 bases, V lost 0 bases, and 5 bases had no gene match. Germline lookup yields CDR1 MGHRA and CDR2 YSYEKL. The CDR3 sequence is 16 residues long. The CDR3 protein is CASSQDHRGIGNTIYF. In DNA, the CDR3 is TGCGCCAGCAGCCAAGACCACAGGGGAATTGGAAACACCATATATTTT.

There are a few counts of this clonotype. The chain is built from TRBV20-1 and TRBJ2-5; 9 bases align to TRBD2. V was clipped by 1 base and J by 7 bases; unmatched bases: 10. CDR3 length: 15 amino acids. The germline V gene has CDR1 DFQATT and CDR2 SNEGSKA (reference sequence). CDR3 in amino acids: CSARGAGGGEATQYF. CDR3 DNA: TGCAGTGCTAGAGGAGCGGGGGGTGGGGAGGCGACCCAGTACTTC.

This clonotype was seen a handful of times. The chain uses TRBV4-3 and TRBJ2-7, with 10 bases lining up with TRBD2. Looked up from germline, CDR1 is LGHNA and CDR2 is YSLEER. With 5 bases clipped from V and 2 bases from J, the junction kept 9 bases outside the gene matches. This CDR3 region has 16 residues. The CDR3 sequence is CASSMGLAGETYEQYF. CDR3 sequence (DNA): TGCGCCAGCAGCATGGGGCTAGCGGGAGAAACCTACGAGCAGTACTTC.